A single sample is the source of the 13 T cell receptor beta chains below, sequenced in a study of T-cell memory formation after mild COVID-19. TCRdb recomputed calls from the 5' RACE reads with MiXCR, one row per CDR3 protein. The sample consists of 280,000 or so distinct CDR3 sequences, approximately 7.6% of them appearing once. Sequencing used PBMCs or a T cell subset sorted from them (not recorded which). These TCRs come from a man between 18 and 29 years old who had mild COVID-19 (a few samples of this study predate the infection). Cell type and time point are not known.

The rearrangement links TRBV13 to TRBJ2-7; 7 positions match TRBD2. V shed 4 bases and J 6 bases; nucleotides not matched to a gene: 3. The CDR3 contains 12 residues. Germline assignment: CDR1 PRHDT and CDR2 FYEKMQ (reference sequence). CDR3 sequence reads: CASSSRGSEQYV. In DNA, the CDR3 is TGTGCCAGCAGCTCGCGGGGGTCCGAGCAGTACGTC.

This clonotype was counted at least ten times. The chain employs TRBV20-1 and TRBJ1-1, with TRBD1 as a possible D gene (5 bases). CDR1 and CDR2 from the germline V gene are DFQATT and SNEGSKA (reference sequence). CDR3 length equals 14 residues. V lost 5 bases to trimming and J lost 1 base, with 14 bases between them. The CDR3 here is CSAFPGRSNTEAFF. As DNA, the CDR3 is TGCAGTGCTTTCCCGGGGCGGTCGAACACTGAAGCTTTCTTT.

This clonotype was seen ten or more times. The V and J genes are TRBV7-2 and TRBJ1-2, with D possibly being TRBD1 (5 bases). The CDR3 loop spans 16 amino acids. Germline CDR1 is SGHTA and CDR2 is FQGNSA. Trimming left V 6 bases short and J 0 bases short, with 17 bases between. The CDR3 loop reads CASSRGYLEANYGYTF. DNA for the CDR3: TGTGCCAGCAGTCGGGGCTATCTCGAAGCTAACTATGGCTACACCTTC.

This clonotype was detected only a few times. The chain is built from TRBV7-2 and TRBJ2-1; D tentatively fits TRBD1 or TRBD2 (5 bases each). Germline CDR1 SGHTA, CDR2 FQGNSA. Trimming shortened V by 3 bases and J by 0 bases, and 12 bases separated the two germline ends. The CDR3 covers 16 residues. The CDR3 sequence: CASSFYGAVSYNEQFF. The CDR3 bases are TGTGCCAGCAGCTTCTACGGGGCCGTCTCCTACAATGAGCAGTTCTTC.

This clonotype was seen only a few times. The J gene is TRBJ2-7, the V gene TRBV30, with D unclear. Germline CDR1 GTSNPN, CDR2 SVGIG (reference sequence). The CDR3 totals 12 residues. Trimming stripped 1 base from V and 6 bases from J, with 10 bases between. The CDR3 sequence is CAWSDDSREQYF. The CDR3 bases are TGTGCCTGGAGTGACGACTCGCGCGAGCAGTACTTC.

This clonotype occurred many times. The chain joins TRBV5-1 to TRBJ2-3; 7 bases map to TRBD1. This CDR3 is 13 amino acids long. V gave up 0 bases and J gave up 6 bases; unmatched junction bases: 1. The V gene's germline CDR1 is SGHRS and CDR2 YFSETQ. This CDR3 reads CASSLADRDTQYF. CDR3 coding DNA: TGCGCCAGCAGCTTGGCGGACAGGGATACGCAGTATTTT.

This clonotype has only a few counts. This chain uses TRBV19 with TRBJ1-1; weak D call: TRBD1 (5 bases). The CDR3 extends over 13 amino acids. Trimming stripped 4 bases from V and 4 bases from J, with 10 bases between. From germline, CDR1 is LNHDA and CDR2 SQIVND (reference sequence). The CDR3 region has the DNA TGTGCCAGTAGTACGACAGTTGGCACTGAAGCTTTCTTT. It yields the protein CASSTTVGTEAFF.

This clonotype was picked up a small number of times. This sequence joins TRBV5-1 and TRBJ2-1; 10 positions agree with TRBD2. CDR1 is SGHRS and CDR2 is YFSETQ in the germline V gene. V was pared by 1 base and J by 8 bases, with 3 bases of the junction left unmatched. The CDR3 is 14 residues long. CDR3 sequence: CASSLRTSGYEQFF. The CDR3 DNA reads TGCGCCAGCAGCTTGAGGACTAGCGGTTATGAGCAGTTCTTC.

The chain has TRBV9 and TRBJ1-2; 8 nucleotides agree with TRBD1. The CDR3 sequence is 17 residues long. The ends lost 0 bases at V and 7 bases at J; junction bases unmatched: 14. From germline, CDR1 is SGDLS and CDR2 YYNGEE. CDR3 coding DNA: TGTGCCAGCAGCGTAGGGGGGACAGGTTCATCATCCCGTGGCTACACCTTC. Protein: CASSVGGTGSSSRGYTF.

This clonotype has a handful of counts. The CDR3 coding sequence is TGTGCCACCAGTGATCCCCTACGGGTCGAGCAGTTCTTC. Translating it yields CATSDPLRVEQFF. The chain employs TRBV24-1 and TRBJ2-1; D is unresolved. The germline V gene has CDR1 KGHDR and CDR2 SFDVKD. This CDR3 contains 13 residues. The ends were cut back, 3 bases at V and 10 bases at J, with 12 bases in the middle.

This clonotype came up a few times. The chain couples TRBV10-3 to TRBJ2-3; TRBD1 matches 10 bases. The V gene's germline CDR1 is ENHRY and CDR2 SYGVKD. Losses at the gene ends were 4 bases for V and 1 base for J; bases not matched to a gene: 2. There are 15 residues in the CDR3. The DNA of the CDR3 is TGTGCCATCAGTGTCGGGACAGGGGGCACAGATACGCAGTATTTT. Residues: CAISVGTGGTDTQYF.

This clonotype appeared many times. CDR3 DNA: TGCGCCAGCAGCTTGGGGCGTAGCGTAGATACGCAGTATTTT. Protein: CASSLGRSVDTQYF. V gene TRBV5-1 combines with J gene TRBJ2-3; weak D call: TRBD2 (5 bases). The germline V gene has CDR1 SGHRS and CDR2 YFSETQ. The CDR3 is 14 amino acids. Trimming took off 0 bases at V and 5 bases at J, with 10 bases between the two ends.

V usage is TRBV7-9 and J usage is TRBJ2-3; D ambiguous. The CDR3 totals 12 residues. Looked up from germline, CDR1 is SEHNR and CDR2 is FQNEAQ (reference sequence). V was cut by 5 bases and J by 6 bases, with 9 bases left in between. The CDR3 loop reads CASSPKEDTQYF. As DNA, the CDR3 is TGTGCCAGCAGCCCAAAGGAGGATACGCAGTATTTT.